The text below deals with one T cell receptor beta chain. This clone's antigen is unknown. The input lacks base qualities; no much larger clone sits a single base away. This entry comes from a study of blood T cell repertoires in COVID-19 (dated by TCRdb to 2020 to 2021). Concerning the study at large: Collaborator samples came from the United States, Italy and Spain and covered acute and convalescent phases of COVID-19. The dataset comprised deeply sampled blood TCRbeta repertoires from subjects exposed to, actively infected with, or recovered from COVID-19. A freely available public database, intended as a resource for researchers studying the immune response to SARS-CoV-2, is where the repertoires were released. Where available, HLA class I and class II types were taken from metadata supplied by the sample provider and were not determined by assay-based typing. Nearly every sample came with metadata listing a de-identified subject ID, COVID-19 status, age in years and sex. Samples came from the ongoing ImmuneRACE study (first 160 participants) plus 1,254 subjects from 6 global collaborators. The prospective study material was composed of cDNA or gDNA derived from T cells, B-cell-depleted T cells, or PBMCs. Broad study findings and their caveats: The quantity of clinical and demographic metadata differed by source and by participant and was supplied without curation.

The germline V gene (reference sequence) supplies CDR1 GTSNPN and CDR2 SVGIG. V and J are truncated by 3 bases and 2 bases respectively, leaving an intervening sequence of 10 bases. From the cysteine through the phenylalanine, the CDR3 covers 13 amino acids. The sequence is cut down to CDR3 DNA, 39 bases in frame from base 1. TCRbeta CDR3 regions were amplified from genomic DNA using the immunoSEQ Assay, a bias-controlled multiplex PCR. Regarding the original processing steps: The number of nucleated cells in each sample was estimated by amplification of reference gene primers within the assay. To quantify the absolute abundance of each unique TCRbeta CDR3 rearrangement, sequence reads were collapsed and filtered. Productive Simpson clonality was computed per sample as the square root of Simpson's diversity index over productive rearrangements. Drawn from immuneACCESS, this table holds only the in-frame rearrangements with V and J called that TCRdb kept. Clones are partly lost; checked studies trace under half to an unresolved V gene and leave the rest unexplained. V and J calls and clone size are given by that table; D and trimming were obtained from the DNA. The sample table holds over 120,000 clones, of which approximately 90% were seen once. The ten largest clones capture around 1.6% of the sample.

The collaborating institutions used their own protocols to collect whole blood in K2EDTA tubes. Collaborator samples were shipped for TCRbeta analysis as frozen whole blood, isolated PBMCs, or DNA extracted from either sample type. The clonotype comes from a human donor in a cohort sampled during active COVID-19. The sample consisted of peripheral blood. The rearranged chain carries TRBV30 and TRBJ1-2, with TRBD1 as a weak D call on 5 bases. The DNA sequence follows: TGTGCCTGGAGCGCAGGGTACAACTATGGCTACACCTTC. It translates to CAWSAGYNYGYTF.